This TCR beta chain was obtained from a study of T cells after yellow fever vaccination. Looked up from germline, CDR1 is MNHNY and CDR2 is SVGAGI (reference sequence). The CDR3 consists of 18 residues. Trimming at V came to 0 bases and at J to 4 bases, leaving 8 bases not matched to a gene. Ten or more counts support this clonotype. A single record per CDR3 protein comes from TCRdb applying MiXCR to the 5' RACE reads. The table records a few hundred thousand distinct CDR3 sequences, about 3% of them present only once. V usage is TRBV6-6 and J usage is TRBJ1-3; 11 nucleotides line up with TRBD1. This receptor was taken from a man between 18 and 29 years old who received the YFV17D yellow fever vaccine. This sample comprised CD4+ T cells sorted from PBMCs, obtained 10 days after the yellow fever booster vaccination. CDR3 DNA sequence: TGTGCCAGCAGTTACTCGATTCGGGACAGGGGGTCCGGAAACACCATATATTTT. Translation gives CASSYSIRDRGSGNTIYF.